The rows below give T cell receptor beta chains drawn from one sample of a study of CD8 T cells in ankylosing spondylitis. MiXCR was run by TCRdb on the 5' RACE reads, yielding one entry per CDR3 protein. Of about 250,000 distinct CDR3 sequences in the sample, 20% to 30% were seen once. Sequences were obtained from blood, either unsorted or a sorted T cell fraction (not recorded which). The receptors here all came from a male donor with ankylosing spondylitis or in good health (not recorded which). Both conserved end residues are part of each CDR3. A D gene is named only where the DNA matches it firmly. A clone size is listed for some rows: how often the clone was seen (once, few, many), or a class if it is expanded.

size	V	J	D	length	DNA	CDR3
NA	TRBV7-3	TRBJ2-7	TRBD2	15	TGTGCCAGCGTAACACTAGCGGGGGCATTCTACGAGCAGTACTTC	CASVTLAGAFYEQYF
few	TRBV5-6	TRBJ2-7	NA	16	TGTGCCAGCAGCTCCGCCGGACAGCTGGGAATCTACGAGCAGTACTTC	CASSSAGQLGIYEQYF
NA	TRBV6-1	TRBJ2-7	TRBD1	13	TGTGCCAGCACCCAGCAAGGGGGCCACGAGCAGTACTTC	CASTQQGGHEQYF
many	TRBV18	TRBJ2-3	NA	13	TGTGCCAGCTCACCACCCTCAGTGGATACGCAGTATTTT	CASSPPSVDTQYF
few	TRBV12-3/TRBV12-4	TRBJ1-4	TRBD1	15	TGTGCCAGCACCCCTGAGACAGGGGTGGCTGAAAAACTGTTTTTT	CASTPETGVAEKLFF
many	TRBV6-2/TRBV6-3	TRBJ1-5	NA	16	TGTGCCAGCAGTTACTATGGCAGGGGACTCAATCAGCCCCAGCATTTT	CASSYYGRGLNQPQHF
NA	TRBV7-2	TRBJ2-1	TRBD1	16	TGTGCCAGCAGCTTAGTACCCCAGGGGGCGCGTAATGAGCAGTTCTTC	CASSLVPQGARNEQFF
few	TRBV20-1	TRBJ2-2	NA	13	TGCAGTGCTTGCTCGCCTAACACCGGGGAGCTGTTTTTT	CSACSPNTGELFF
NA	TRBV6-1	TRBJ2-7	TRBD2	15	TGTGCCAGCAGACAACTAGCGGGGGGTGCCTACGAGCGGTACTTC	CASRQLAGGAYERYF
many	TRBV5-6	TRBJ2-7	TRBD1	15	TGTGCCAGCAGCTCCTCCGGGACAGGGGACTACGAGCAGTACTTC	CASSSSGTGDYEQYF